These 18 T cell receptor beta chains came from one sample sequenced in a study of cytomegalovirus exposure and HLA in healthy donors. Primers for the PCR totalled 60 Vbeta and 13 Jbeta. Sequenced by immunoSEQ multiplex PCR; TCRdb stores in-frame clones only, minus some. The table for this sample gives 77,000 or so clones. The sequencing input was PBMCs. These receptors were taken from a man between 25 and 39 years old in good health and CMV-seronegative.

The chain recombines TRBV6-5 with TRBJ2-5; 8 bases are shared with TRBD1. Germline trimming cut 6 bases from V and 4 bases from J; bases unmatched to any gene: 7. Germline V gene lookup returns CDR1 MNHEY and CDR2 SVGAGI. The CDR3 covers 14 residues. The CDR3 loop is CASRPPDRGETQYF. The CDR3 DNA follows: TGTGCCAGCAGGCCCCCTGACAGGGGAGAGACCCAGTACTTC.

This chain joins TRBV5-5 and TRBJ2-7, with a tentative D call TRBD2 (5 bases). Germline V gene data show CDR1 as SGHKS and CDR2 as YYEKEE (reference sequence). CDR3 size: 14 residues. The germline V and J ends were trimmed by 5 bases and 0 bases, with 12 bases remaining between them. The DNA for the CDR3 is TGTGCCAGCAGTCCCTCGCGGGCCTCCTACGAGCAGTACTTC. This sequence encodes CASSPSRASYEQYF.

J is TRBJ2-7 and V is TRBV5-4, with TRBD2 matching over 12 bases. The V gene end was trimmed by 4 bases and the J gene end by 2 bases; junction bases not matched to a gene: 4. CDR3 length equals 15 residues. The germline CDR1 and CDR2 sequences are SGHNT and YYREEE (reference sequence). CDR3 region: CASSPPSGRAYEQYF. Written as DNA, the CDR3 is TGTGCCAGCAGCCCCCCTAGCGGGAGGGCCTACGAGCAGTACTTC.

This rearrangement joins TRBV30 to TRBJ2-3; TRBD2 agrees at 13 bases. CDR1 and CDR2 from the germline V gene are GTSNPN and SVGIG (reference sequence). The junction had 14 bases not matched to a gene; V was cut back by 6 bases and J by 2 bases. The CDR3 runs to 18 residues. The CDR3: CACTGLAGSETYTDTQYF. The CDR3 nucleotides are TGTGCCTGCACGGGACTAGCGGGGTCCGAAACCTACACAGATACGCAGTATTTT. The full variable domain, completed using reference TRBV30 and TRBJ2-3, is SQTIHQWPATLVQPVGSPLSLECTVEGTSNPNLYWYRQAAGRGLQLLFYSVGIGQISSEVPQNLSASRPQDRQFILSSKKLLLSDSGFYLCACTGLAGSETYTDTQYFGPGTRLTVL.

The rearrangement joins TRBV5-6 to TRBJ2-7, with D hard to call. The V end lost 1 base, the J end lost 2 bases, and 10 bases lay between the germline ends. CDR3 length: 14 residues. Germline lookup yields CDR1 SGHDT and CDR2 YYEEEE. The CDR3 DNA sequence: TGTGCCAGCAGCTTGTGGTCAGGCGCCTACGAGCAGTACTTC. This encodes CASSLWSGAYEQYF.

The chain joins TRBV18 to TRBJ1-4; the match to TRBD1 covers 7 bases. The CDR3 is made up of 17 amino acids. From germline, CDR1 is KGHSH and CDR2 LQKENI. After removal of 1 base from V and 4 bases from J, the junction contained 9 bases not matched to a gene. The CDR3 bases are TGTGCCAGCTCACCACTGACAGGGACCGGGAATAATGAAAAACTGTTTTTT. Translating it yields CASSPLTGTGNNEKLFF.

The V and J genes are TRBV13 and TRBJ2-2, with 9 bases aligning to TRBD1. The germline V gene has CDR1 PRHDT and CDR2 FYEKMQ (reference sequence). This CDR3 is built from 15 residues. V shed 6 bases, J shed 6 bases, and the junction held 8 bases outside the gene matches. DNA for the CDR3: TGTGCCAGCAGACATAGACAGGGGGGTTCCGGGGAGCTGTTTTTT. Protein: CASRHRQGGSGELFF.

The chain uses TRBV6-4 and TRBJ1-5; D ambiguous. Germline lookup yields CDR1 MRHNA and CDR2 SNTAGT. V was trimmed by 3 bases and J by 9 bases, leaving 15 bases between them. This CDR3 comprises 14 residues. CDR3 residues: CASSEGSGNLPQHF. CDR3 nucleotide sequence: TGTGCCAGCAGTGAGGGTTCGGGGAATTTGCCCCAGCATTTT.

The chain has TRBV18 and TRBJ2-1, with D possibly matching TRBD2 (5 bases). V lost 2 bases to trimming and J lost 3 bases, with 17 bases between them. Germline CDR1 reads KGHSH; CDR2 reads LQKENI. The CDR3 runs to 17 residues. The CDR3 DNA follows: TGTGCCAGCTCACCAAAAAGGACTCAAGGAATCTACAATGAGCAGTTCTTC. As protein: CASSPKRTQGIYNEQFF.

The genes are TRBV5-1 and TRBJ2-3; 9 bases are shared with TRBD1. The germline V gene has CDR1 SGHRS and CDR2 YFSETQ. CDR3 length equals 14 residues. With V trimmed by 2 bases and J by 6 bases, 4 bases remained unmatched. CDR3 coding DNA: TGCGCCAGCAGCTTAACAGGGGGCGCGGATACGCAGTATTTT. It translates to CASSLTGGADTQYF.

V usage is TRBV27 and J usage is TRBJ2-3; TRBD2 matches at 11 bases. This CDR3 is built from 17 residues. V lost 4 bases to trimming and J lost 6 bases; unmatched junction nucleotides: 12. CDR1 and CDR2 (germline): MNHEY, SMNVEV (reference sequence). This chain's CDR3 is CASSWGPPSGRIDTQYF. The CDR3, as DNA: TGTGCCAGCAGTTGGGGGCCCCCTAGCGGGAGGATTGATACGCAGTATTTT.

The chain joins TRBV6-4 to TRBJ2-1; 8 bases agree with TRBD2. The CDR3 runs to 16 residues. Germline CDR1 MRHNA, CDR2 SNTAGT. V shed 0 bases and J 5 bases; nucleotides not matched to a gene: 6. The CDR3 reads CASSDSGLAGDNEQFF. The CDR3 DNA sequence: TGTGCCAGCAGTGACTCAGGGCTAGCGGGTGACAATGAGCAGTTCTTC.

The rearrangement uses TRBV10-3 and TRBJ1-1, with TRBD1 matching over 10 bases. Germline V gives CDR1 ENHRY, CDR2 SYGVKD. Losses at the gene ends were 6 bases for V and 11 bases for J; bases not matched to a gene: 9. CDR3 size: 13 residues. The CDR3 nucleotides read TGTGCCATCAGACCCCTCCAGGGACAGGGGGCTTTCTTT. Amino acid sequence: CAIRPLQGQGAFF.

The chain couples TRBV27 to TRBJ2-3, with TRBD2 identical over 12 bases. The V and J ends lost 2 bases and 4 bases, in that order; junction bases with no gene match: 13. The germline V gene has CDR1 MNHEY and CDR2 SMNVEV (reference sequence). The CDR3 extends over 19 amino acids. In DNA form, the CDR3 reads TGTGCCAGCAGTTTAATCCGCCGACTAGCGGGAGATAGGCCAGATACGCAGTATTTT. It yields the protein CASSLIRRLAGDRPDTQYF.

The chain employs TRBV19 and TRBJ2-7; the match to TRBD2 covers 9 bases. The CDR3 length is 14 residues. Germline V CDR1 and CDR2: LNHDA, SQIVND (reference sequence). V gave up 9 bases and J gave up 5 bases; unmatched junction bases: 11. CDR3: CASQAGGYLDEQYF. The CDR3 nucleotides are TGTGCCAGCCAAGCGGGGGGCTACCTGGACGAGCAGTACTTC.

The chain joins TRBV9 to TRBJ2-1, with 7 nucleotides matching TRBD2. The V gene's germline CDR1 is SGDLS and CDR2 YYNGEE. V lost 2 bases, J lost 0 bases, and 2 bases stayed unmatched. CDR3 length: 15 amino acids. CDR3: CASSVSGDSYNEQFF. The DNA for the CDR3 is TGTGCCAGCAGCGTGAGCGGGGACTCCTACAATGAGCAGTTCTTC.

The chain combines TRBV11-3 with TRBJ1-6; D ambiguous. From germline, CDR1 is SGHNT and CDR2 YENEEA. V dropped 2 bases and J dropped 8 bases, with 7 bases sitting between them. CDR3 length: 13 residues. DNA of the CDR3: TGTGCCAGCAGCTTAAACACAGATTCACCCCTCCACTTT. Residues: CASSLNTDSPLHF.

This sequence joins TRBV9 and TRBJ2-1; a weak D match, TRBD1 (6 bases). Trimming cost V 7 bases and J 4 bases, with 15 bases left between them. Germline loops: CDR1 SGDLS, CDR2 YYNGEE. The CDR3 spans 14 residues. The CDR3 nucleotides are TGTGCCAGCGCCGCCGGGACACCATACAATGAGCAGTTCTTC. Translated: CASAAGTPYNEQFF.